The sequence of this T cell receptor (beta chain) was determined in a study of OX40 agonist ivuxolimab in advanced cancers. Using immunoSEQ multiplex PCR, the repertoire was profiled, and TCRdb retains in-frame clones only, with some absent. The repertoire consists of around 80,000 clones, with around four fifths occurring once and the leading ten covering 6.5% to 8%. Germline V gene sequence: CDR1 SGHTA, CDR2 FQGNSA. The CDR3 is 13 residues long. The V end was cut by 5 bases, the J end by 4 bases, with 11 bases between. Findings and caveats of the study: Averaging showed that CD8+ T cells had more expanded clones than CD4+ did. Specificity for antigen went undetermined in the expanded peripheral T cells.

Concerning this clone: Its target is unknown.

The source was CD4+ or CD8+ T cells sorted from blood, collected in a trial of the OX40 agonist ivuxolimab. The receptor's source is an adult with an advanced solid tumor such as melanoma, head and neck, liver or kidney cancer. The rearrangement links TRBV7-2 to TRBJ1-2; D unclear. CDR3 loop: CASSRDIAYGYTF. In DNA form, the CDR3 reads TGTGCCAGCAGCCGAGACATCGCCTATGGCTACACCTTC.